The entry below describes one T cell receptor (beta chain). This record comes from a study of OX40 agonist ivuxolimab in advanced cancers. TCRdb keeps only in-frame clones here, not all; method: immunoSEQ multiplex PCR. The sample shows roughly 25,000 clones, 81% of them seen only once. Between the trimmed V and J ends, which lost 5 bases and 8 bases, there was a span of 19 bases. Germline CDR1 reads LNHNV; CDR2 reads YYDKDF (reference sequence). This CDR3 has 14 residues. This specimen was CD4+ or CD8+ T cells sorted from blood, taken in a trial of the OX40 agonist ivuxolimab. This clonotype was obtained from an adult with an advanced solid tumor such as melanoma, head and neck, liver or kidney cancer. This chain links TRBV15 with TRBJ2-7, with D perhaps matching TRBD2 (5 bases). CDR3 coding DNA: TGTGCCACCAGCTCCCAAACGGGTGGGGAGAAGCAGTACTTC. Protein sequence: CATSSQTGGEKQYF.